These T cell receptor beta chains were read from a single sample in a study of T-cell reconstitution after alpha-beta-depleted transplantation in children. TCRdb ran MiXCR on the PCR reads and lists one entry per CDR3 protein. The repertoire holds about 210,000 distinct CDR3 sequences, with around a sixth as singletons. The sequences come from PBMCs, mostly from graft donor cells, collected 360 days after TCRalphabeta/CD19-depleted stem cell transplant. The source is a male patient between 2 and 15 years old who had a stem cell transplant for acute lymphoblastic leukemia, so the T cells may come from the graft donor. Both conserved end residues are part of each CDR3. Each record gives: V gene, D gene, J gene, clone size, CDR3 protein, CDR3 DNA. D genes are given only for firm matches. Size is omitted from some rows. Given values are once, few, many or a class for expanded clones.

V gene: TRBV5-6
D gene: NA
J gene: TRBJ2-1
clone size: NA
CDR3 protein: CASSMDKNEQFF
CDR3 DNA: TGTGCCAGCAGTATGGATAAGAATGAGCAGTTCTTC

V gene: TRBV5-6
D gene: TRBD1
J gene: TRBJ2-3
clone size: NA
CDR3 protein: CASSQGQGATDTQYF
CDR3 DNA: TGTGCCAGCAGCCAGGGACAGGGGGCCACAGATACGCAGTATTTT

V gene: TRBV5-4
D gene: NA
J gene: TRBJ2-3
clone size: NA
CDR3 protein: CASSDGQLGTDTQYF
CDR3 DNA: TGTGCCAGCAGCGATGGACAGCTAGGCACAGATACGCAGTATTTT

V gene: TRBV6-5
D gene: NA
J gene: TRBJ1-1
clone size: few
CDR3 protein: CASSYYGPTGSAEAFF
CDR3 DNA: TGTGCCAGCAGTTACTACGGACCGACCGGAAGCGCTGAAGCTTTCTTT

V gene: TRBV20-1
D gene: NA
J gene: TRBJ1-5
clone size: many
CDR3 protein: CSINREGSNQPQHF
CDR3 DNA: TGCAGCATTAACAGGGAAGGTAGCAATCAGCCCCAGCATTTT

V gene: TRBV7-7
D gene: NA
J gene: TRBJ1-1
clone size: many
CDR3 protein: CASSLGHMNTEAFF
CDR3 DNA: TGTGCTAGCAGCTTGGGACACATGAACACTGAAGCTTTCTTT

V gene: TRBV11-1
D gene: TRBD2
J gene: TRBJ2-5
clone size: NA
CDR3 protein: CASSTRRGLAGGQETQYF
CDR3 DNA: TGTGCCAGCAGCACGAGGAGGGGACTAGCGGGGGGTCAAGAGACCCAGTACTTC

V gene: TRBV12-3/TRBV12-4
D gene: NA
J gene: TRBJ2-5
clone size: few
CDR3 protein: CASSQFSETQYF
CDR3 DNA: TGTGCCAGCAGCCAATTCTCCGAGACCCAGTACTTC

V gene: TRBV10-2
D gene: NA
J gene: TRBJ1-1
clone size: NA
CDR3 protein: CASSEPGIEAFF
CDR3 DNA: TGCGCCAGCAGTGAGCCGGGGATTGAAGCTTTCTTT

V gene: TRBV7-2
D gene: TRBD2
J gene: TRBJ2-1
clone size: NA
CDR3 protein: CASSSLAGVNGDEQFF
CDR3 DNA: TGTGCCAGCAGCTCGTTAGCGGGGGTCAACGGGGATGAGCAGTTCTTC

V gene: TRBV15
D gene: NA
J gene: TRBJ1-3
clone size: NA
CDR3 protein: CATSRDVPALSGNTIYF
CDR3 DNA: TGTGCCACCAGCAGAGATGTGCCAGCTCTCTCTGGAAACACCATATATTTT

V gene: TRBV28
D gene: TRBD1
J gene: TRBJ2-1
clone size: NA
CDR3 protein: CASSLGQGDNEQFF
CDR3 DNA: TGTGCCAGCAGTTTGGGACAGGGGGACAATGAGCAGTTCTTC

V gene: TRBV12-3/TRBV12-4
D gene: NA
J gene: TRBJ1-5
clone size: few
CDR3 protein: CASSTKIGTDSNQPQHF
CDR3 DNA: TGTGCCAGCAGTACAAAAATCGGGACGGACAGCAATCAGCCCCAGCATTTT

V gene: TRBV29-1
D gene: NA
J gene: TRBJ2-3
clone size: NA
CDR3 protein: CSVARADTQYF
CDR3 DNA: TGCAGCGTTGCACGGGCAGATACGCAGTATTTT

V gene: TRBV7-9
D gene: NA
J gene: TRBJ2-7
clone size: NA
CDR3 protein: CASGGTEDYEQYF
CDR3 DNA: TGTGCCAGCGGGGGGACAGAGGACTACGAGCAGTACTTC

V gene: TRBV29-1
D gene: NA
J gene: TRBJ2-1
clone size: few
CDR3 protein: CSVERGGPETYNEQFF
CDR3 DNA: TGCAGCGTTGAACGGGGCGGACCCGAAACCTACAATGAGCAGTTCTTC

V gene: TRBV2
D gene: TRBD2
J gene: TRBJ2-2
clone size: few
CDR3 protein: CASSVDLPRGTNTGELFF
CDR3 DNA: TGTGCCAGCAGTGTTGATCTTCCGCGGGGGACGAACACCGGGGAGCTGTTTTTT

V gene: TRBV2
D gene: TRBD1
J gene: TRBJ2-5
clone size: NA
CDR3 protein: CASSEWVTGGKETQYF
CDR3 DNA: TGTGCCAGCAGTGAATGGGTGACAGGGGGCAAAGAGACCCAGTACTTC

V gene: TRBV5-1
D gene: NA
J gene: TRBJ1-6
clone size: few
CDR3 protein: CASTSAVGGRYDNSPLHF
CDR3 DNA: TGCGCCAGCACCTCAGCCGTCGGGGGACGATATGATAATTCACCCCTCCACTTT

V gene: TRBV12-3/TRBV12-4
D gene: NA
J gene: TRBJ2-3
clone size: NA
CDR3 protein: CASSLVSFMPGEDTQYF
CDR3 DNA: TGTGCCAGCAGTTTGGTCAGCTTTATGCCAGGGGAAGATACGCAGTATTTT

V gene: TRBV27
D gene: NA
J gene: TRBJ2-1
clone size: NA
CDR3 protein: CASSLKQGNNEQFF
CDR3 DNA: TGTGCCAGCAGTTTAAAGCAGGGGAACAATGAGCAGTTCTTC

V gene: TRBV5-5
D gene: NA
J gene: TRBJ2-3
clone size: few
CDR3 protein: CASSPWTGTDTQYF
CDR3 DNA: TGTGCCAGCAGCCCCTGGACAGGCACAGATACGCAGTATTTT

V gene: TRBV6-2/TRBV6-3
D gene: NA
J gene: TRBJ1-3
clone size: NA
CDR3 protein: CAARGTAVSAIYF
CDR3 DNA: TGTGCCGCCCGAGGGACTGCCGTTAGCGCCATATATTTT

V gene: TRBV6-5
D gene: TRBD2
J gene: TRBJ2-5
clone size: once
CDR3 protein: CASSYKGGGRKETQYF
CDR3 DNA: TGTGCCAGCAGTTACAAGGGCGGGGGGAGAAAAGAGACCCAGTACTTC

V gene: TRBV19
D gene: NA
J gene: TRBJ2-1
clone size: NA
CDR3 protein: CASSISGDNEQFF
CDR3 DNA: TGTGCCAGTAGTATTTCCGGGGACAATGAGCAGTTCTTC

V gene: TRBV10-3
D gene: TRBD1
J gene: TRBJ2-2
clone size: few
CDR3 protein: CAISDTGQGAGELFF
CDR3 DNA: TGTGCCATCAGTGATACCGGACAGGGGGCCGGGGAGCTGTTTTTT

V gene: TRBV3-1
D gene: NA
J gene: TRBJ1-3
clone size: many
CDR3 protein: CASSFEGFWRNTIYF
CDR3 DNA: TGTGCCAGCTCGTTTGAGGGGTTTTGGAGAAACACCATATATTTT

V gene: TRBV4-2
D gene: TRBD2
J gene: TRBJ2-3
clone size: NA
CDR3 protein: CASSPFLFPLLGGGAPSTDTQYF
CDR3 DNA: TGTGCCAGCAGCCCATTTTTGTTCCCGCTCTTGGGCGGGGGGGCCCCGAGCACAGATACGCAGTATTTT

V gene: TRBV5-4
D gene: TRBD1
J gene: TRBJ1-1
clone size: NA
CDR3 protein: CASSSTGATEAFF
CDR3 DNA: TGTGCCAGCAGCTCGACAGGGGCAACTGAAGCTTTCTTT

V gene: TRBV27
D gene: TRBD2
J gene: TRBJ2-7
clone size: NA
CDR3 protein: CASTAGGPHEQYF
CDR3 DNA: TGTGCCAGCACAGCGGGGGGGCCCCACGAGCAGTACTTC

V gene: TRBV19
D gene: TRBD1
J gene: TRBJ2-7
clone size: NA
CDR3 protein: CASQRTGQGSHEQYF
CDR3 DNA: TGTGCCAGTCAGAGGACGGGACAGGGGAGCCACGAGCAGTACTTC

V gene: TRBV5-1
D gene: NA
J gene: TRBJ2-3
clone size: NA
CDR3 protein: CASSLEQQGPTTDTQYF
CDR3 DNA: TGCGCCAGCAGCTTGGAGCAACAGGGCCCGACCACAGATACGCAGTATTTT

V gene: TRBV20-1
D gene: TRBD1
J gene: TRBJ2-1
clone size: NA
CDR3 protein: CSARDIIETGGQNEQFF
CDR3 DNA: TGCAGTGCTAGAGATATCATTGAAACAGGGGGCCAGAATGAGCAGTTCTTC

V gene: TRBV29-1
D gene: NA
J gene: TRBJ2-7
clone size: NA
CDR3 protein: CSVRDTSTYEQYF
CDR3 DNA: TGCAGCGTCCGGGACACTTCAACCTACGAGCAGTACTTC

V gene: TRBV2
D gene: NA
J gene: TRBJ2-2
clone size: NA
CDR3 protein: CASSVENTGELFF
CDR3 DNA: TGTGCCAGCAGTGTGGAGAACACCGGGGAGCTGTTTTTT

V gene: TRBV20-1
D gene: NA
J gene: TRBJ1-5
clone size: few
CDR3 protein: CSAEYTAPGDQPQHF
CDR3 DNA: TGCAGTGCAGAATATACGGCCCCGGGGGATCAGCCCCAGCATTTT

V gene: TRBV5-1
D gene: TRBD2
J gene: TRBJ2-7
clone size: NA
CDR3 protein: CASSWGLAGGYEQYF
CDR3 DNA: TGCGCCAGCAGCTGGGGACTAGCGGGGGGGTACGAGCAGTACTTC

V gene: TRBV5-1
D gene: NA
J gene: TRBJ1-4
clone size: many
CDR3 protein: CASSFQGQATNEKLFF
CDR3 DNA: TGCGCCAGCAGCTTCCAGGGACAAGCAACTAATGAAAAACTGTTTTTT

V gene: TRBV3-1
D gene: NA
J gene: TRBJ1-5
clone size: NA
CDR3 protein: CASSQEWDQPQHF
CDR3 DNA: TGTGCCAGCAGCCAAGAGTGGGATCAGCCCCAGCATTTT

V gene: TRBV7-2
D gene: NA
J gene: TRBJ1-4
clone size: NA
CDR3 protein: CASSPRGTDEKLFF
CDR3 DNA: TGTGCCAGCAGCCCCCGCGGGACGGATGAAAAACTGTTTTTT

V gene: TRBV20-1
D gene: NA
J gene: TRBJ2-5
clone size: NA
CDR3 protein: CSARAILGFQETQYF
CDR3 DNA: TGCAGTGCTAGAGCTATATTGGGTTTCCAAGAGACCCAGTACTTC

V gene: TRBV28
D gene: NA
J gene: TRBJ2-7
clone size: NA
CDR3 protein: CAMGPVQSSYEQYF
CDR3 DNA: TGTGCCATGGGCCCCGTACAGAGCTCCTACGAGCAGTACTTC

V gene: TRBV2
D gene: TRBD2
J gene: TRBJ2-3
clone size: few
CDR3 protein: CASSELGGDTQYF
CDR3 DNA: TGTGCCAGCAGTGAATTGGGAGGGGATACGCAGTATTTT

V gene: TRBV7-9
D gene: TRBD2
J gene: TRBJ2-1
clone size: NA
CDR3 protein: CASSFGRVSGEQFF
CDR3 DNA: TGTGCCAGCAGCTTTGGGAGGGTGTCAGGGGAGCAGTTCTTC

V gene: TRBV2
D gene: NA
J gene: TRBJ2-3
clone size: NA
CDR3 protein: CASSAPDTWRTDTQYF
CDR3 DNA: TGTGCCAGCAGTGCCCCGGACACTTGGCGCACAGATACGCAGTATTTT

V gene: TRBV30
D gene: NA
J gene: TRBJ2-5
clone size: NA
CDR3 protein: CAWSVGPRETQYF
CDR3 DNA: TGTGCCTGGAGTGTAGGGCCTCGGGAGACCCAGTACTTC

V gene: TRBV29-1
D gene: NA
J gene: TRBJ2-3
clone size: NA
CDR3 protein: CSVGGIPGVTDTQYF
CDR3 DNA: TGCAGCGTTGGGGGGATCCCTGGGGTCACAGATACGCAGTATTTT

V gene: TRBV28
D gene: NA
J gene: TRBJ2-7
clone size: few
CDR3 protein: CASSLRDYEQYF
CDR3 DNA: TGTGCCAGCAGTTTACGCGACTACGAGCAGTACTTC

V gene: TRBV11-2
D gene: NA
J gene: TRBJ1-5
clone size: NA
CDR3 protein: CASSLEGRQDQPQHF
CDR3 DNA: TGTGCCAGCAGCTTAGAAGGCAGACAGGATCAGCCCCAGCATTTT

V gene: TRBV28
D gene: NA
J gene: TRBJ1-5
clone size: few
CDR3 protein: CASSFMALHSNQPQHF
CDR3 DNA: TGTGCCAGCAGTTTTATGGCCCTTCATAGCAATCAGCCCCAGCATTTT

V gene: TRBV29-1
D gene: NA
J gene: TRBJ2-5
clone size: many
CDR3 protein: CSVTPRGSVETQYF
CDR3 DNA: TGCAGCGTCACACCTAGGGGTTCGGTGGAGACCCAGTACTTC

V gene: TRBV27
D gene: NA
J gene: TRBJ2-3
clone size: few
CDR3 protein: CASSLSRSVTQYF
CDR3 DNA: TGTGCCAGCAGTTTATCCAGGTCTGTTACGCAGTATTTT

V gene: TRBV18
D gene: NA
J gene: TRBJ2-3
clone size: NA
CDR3 protein: CASSPGQPGDTQYF
CDR3 DNA: TGTGCCAGCTCACCAGGACAGCCGGGGGATACGCAGTATTTT

V gene: TRBV5-1
D gene: TRBD2
J gene: TRBJ2-2
clone size: NA
CDR3 protein: CASSLSGTSGGPNTGELFF
CDR3 DNA: TGCGCCAGCAGCTTATCCGGGACTAGCGGGGGCCCGAACACCGGGGAGCTGTTTTTT

V gene: TRBV29-1
D gene: TRBD1
J gene: TRBJ2-5
clone size: NA
CDR3 protein: CSFRPGGTQYF
CDR3 DNA: TGCAGCTTTCGACCAGGGGGGACCCAGTACTTC

V gene: TRBV6-1
D gene: NA
J gene: TRBJ2-3
clone size: few
CDR3 protein: CASTTPGGSGVPDTQYF
CDR3 DNA: TGTGCCAGCACCACACCGGGCGGGTCGGGCGTCCCAGATACGCAGTATTTT

V gene: TRBV4-3
D gene: NA
J gene: TRBJ2-7
clone size: few
CDR3 protein: CASSQDFGRTGAYEQYF
CDR3 DNA: TGCGCCAGCAGCCAAGATTTTGGTAGAACGGGGGCCTACGAGCAGTACTTC